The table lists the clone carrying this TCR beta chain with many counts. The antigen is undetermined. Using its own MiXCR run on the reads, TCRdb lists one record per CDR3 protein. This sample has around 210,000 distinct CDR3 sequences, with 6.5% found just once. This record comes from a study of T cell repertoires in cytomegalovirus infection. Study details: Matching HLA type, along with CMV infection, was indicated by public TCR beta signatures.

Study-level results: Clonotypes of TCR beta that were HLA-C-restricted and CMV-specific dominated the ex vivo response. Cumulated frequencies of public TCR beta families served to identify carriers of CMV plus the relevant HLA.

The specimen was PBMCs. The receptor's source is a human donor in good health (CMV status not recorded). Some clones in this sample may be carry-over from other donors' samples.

The DNA of the CDR3 is TGTGCCAGCAGTTTAGGCAGGAATCGGAACACCATATATTTT. Encoded protein: CASSLGRNRNTIYF. The chain combines TRBV28 with TRBJ1-3; the D is unclear. This CDR3 is built from 14 residues. V gave up 2 bases and J gave up 7 bases, with 12 bases separating them. The germline V gene has CDR1 MDHEN and CDR2 SYDVKM.